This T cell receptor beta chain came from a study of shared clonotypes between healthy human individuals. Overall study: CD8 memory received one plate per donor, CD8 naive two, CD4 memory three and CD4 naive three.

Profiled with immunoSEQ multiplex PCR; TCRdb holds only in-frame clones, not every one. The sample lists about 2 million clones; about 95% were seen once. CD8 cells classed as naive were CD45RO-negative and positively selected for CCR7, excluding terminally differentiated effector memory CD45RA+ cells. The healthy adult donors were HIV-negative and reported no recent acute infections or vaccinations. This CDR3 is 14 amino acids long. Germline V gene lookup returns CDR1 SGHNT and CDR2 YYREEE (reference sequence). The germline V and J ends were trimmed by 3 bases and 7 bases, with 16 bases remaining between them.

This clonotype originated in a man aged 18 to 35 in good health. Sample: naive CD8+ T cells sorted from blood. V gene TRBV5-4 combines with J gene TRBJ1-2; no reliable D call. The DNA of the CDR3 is TGTGCCAGCAGCTGGAGAGACCCGGGCTTTGGCTACACCTTC. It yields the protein CASSWRDPGFGYTF.